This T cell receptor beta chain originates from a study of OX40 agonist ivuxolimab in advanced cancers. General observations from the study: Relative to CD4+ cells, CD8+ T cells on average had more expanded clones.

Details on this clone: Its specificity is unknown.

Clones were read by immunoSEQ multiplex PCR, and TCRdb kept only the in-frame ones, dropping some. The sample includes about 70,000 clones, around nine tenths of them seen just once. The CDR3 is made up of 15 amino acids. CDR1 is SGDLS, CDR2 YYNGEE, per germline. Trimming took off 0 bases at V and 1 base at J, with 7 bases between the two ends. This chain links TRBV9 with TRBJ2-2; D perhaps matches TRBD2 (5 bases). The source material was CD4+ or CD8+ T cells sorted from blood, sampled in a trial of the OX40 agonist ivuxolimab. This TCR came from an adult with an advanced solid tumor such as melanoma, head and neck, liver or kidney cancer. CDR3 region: CASSVDGKNTGELFF. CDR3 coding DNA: TGTGCCAGCAGCGTAGACGGGAAGAACACCGGGGAGCTGTTTTTT.